This T cell receptor beta chain was retrieved from a study of shared clonotypes between healthy human individuals. Study results and caveats: Among donors, the sharing of clonotypes was expected to be influenced by sequencing depth.

CD45RO-negative CD8 cells positively selected for CCR7 made up the naive population, which excluded terminally differentiated effector memory CD45RA+ cells. The data were produced by immunoSEQ multiplex PCR, yet TCRdb's version contains in-frame clones alone and is incomplete. The sample contains 660,000 or so clones, 95% to 96% of which appear only once. This clone was recorded once. Antigen specificity is unknown. Sequencing used naive CD8+ T cells sorted from blood. The sequence derives from a woman under 40 in good health.

CDR3 bases: TGTGCCAGCGTCGGAGGGGAGGGTTTTTACAATGAGCAGTTCTTC. It translates to CASVGGEGFYNEQFF. This chain uses TRBV2 with TRBJ2-1; TRBD2 matches at 7 bases. Germline assignment: CDR1 SNHLY and CDR2 FYNNEI. The CDR3 extends over 15 amino acids. Trimming at V came to 8 bases and at J to 4 bases, leaving 11 bases not matched to a gene.